The 4 T cell receptor beta chains reported below all come from one sample, sequenced in a study of blood T cell repertoires in COVID-19. TCRdb's copy holds only in-frame clones and misses some; the assay was immunoSEQ multiplex PCR. The sample shows around 94,000 clones, 70% to 90% of them seen only once. Sequencing used peripheral blood. These receptors were taken from a man aged 45-65 years with acute or convalescent COVID-19.

This chain joins TRBV28 and TRBJ1-2; D is unresolved. The CDR3 contains 12 residues. Trimming removed 5 bases from V and 8 bases from J, with 12 bases in between. In germline, CDR1 is MDHEN, CDR2 SYDVKM. The CDR3 sequence is CASSVTAGGYTF. CDR3 nucleotide sequence: TGTGCCAGCAGTGTGACGGCGGGAGGCTACACCTTC.

The chain employs TRBV6-2 or TRBV6-3 and TRBJ1-2; 10 bases fit TRBD1. The CDR3 runs to 17 residues. Per the germline V gene, CDR1 is MNHEY and CDR2 is SVGEGT. Losses at the gene ends were 2 bases for V and 0 bases for J; bases not matched to a gene: 6. The CDR3 DNA reads TGTGCCAGCAGTTACCGGGACAGGGGCCTCACTAACTATGGCTACACCTTC. Residues: CASSYRDRGLTNYGYTF.

J is TRBJ2-1 and V is TRBV10-1; 8 bases are a match to TRBD1. Germline CDR1 WNHNN, CDR2 SYGVQD (reference sequence). V shed 5 bases and J 4 bases; nucleotides not matched to a gene: 13. The CDR3 loop spans 17 amino acids. The CDR3 DNA reads as TGCGCCAGCAGTCCACCCGAGGGGACAGGAATATACAATGAGCAGTTCTTC. Translation gives CASSPPEGTGIYNEQFF.

This rearrangement joins TRBV5-8 to TRBJ1-1, with D possibly TRBD1 on 5 matching bases. V lost 3 bases and J 6 bases, leaving 12 bases between the germline ends. The CDR3 length is 13 residues. Germline V gives CDR1 SGHTS, CDR2 YDEGEE. CDR3 coding DNA: TGTGCCAGCAGCTCGGGGGGTAACCCTGAAGCTTTCTTT. It yields the protein CASSSGGNPEAFF. Full variable domain (missing parts from reference TRBV5-8 and TRBJ1-1): EAGVTQSPTHLIKTRGQQATLRCSPISGHTSVYWYQQALGLGLQFLLWYDEGEERNRGNFPPRFSGRQFPNYSSELNVNALELEDSALYLCASSSGGNPEAFFGQGTRLTVV.